A selection of T cell receptor beta chains follows, all from one sample in a study of T cells in Graves' hyperthyroidism and ophthalmopathy. A single record per CDR3 protein comes from TCRdb applying MiXCR to the multiplex PCR reads. This sample yields over 550,000 distinct CDR3 sequences, of which over 15% are seen a single time; more than 15% belongs to the top ten. The sample comprised blood. These receptors came from a woman between 18 and 29 years old with Graves' hyperthyroidism. The CDR3 runs from the conserved cysteine through the conserved F or W. D genes are given only for firm matches.

d_call,j_call,v_call,cdr3_aa
.,TRBJ2-7,TRBV5-4,CASSLEISSYEQYF
TRBD2,TRBJ2-3,TRBV7-3,CASSPRGGDTQYF
.,TRBJ1-1,TRBV4-1,CASSQDHVAVNTEAFF
TRBD1,TRBJ2-1,TRBV7-9,CASSLQGFAYNEQFF
.,TRBJ2-7,TRBV27,CASSLRVRDPEQYF
.,TRBJ1-4,TRBV7-8,CASSLDGWREKLFF
TRBD2,TRBJ2-1,TRBV28,CASSFGSAGGSYNEQFF
.,TRBJ1-2,TRBV3-1,CASSQTPGGANGYTF
TRBD1,TRBJ1-5,TRBV20-1,CSASQGADQPQHF
.,TRBJ2-2,TRBV19,CASRLLGVDGTGELFF
.,TRBJ1-5,TRBV12-3/TRBV12-4,CASTHLTDQPQHF
TRBD1,TRBJ2-7,TRBV20-1,CSATTQGAGEQYF
TRBD2,TRBJ2-5,TRBV11-2,CASSAQGAGALETQYF
.,TRBJ2-1,TRBV28,CASSRSPGRDILVPGYNEQFF
.,TRBJ1-5,TRBV2,CASSVRTAIAQHF
TRBD1,TRBJ2-5,TRBV20-1,CSKKRGPREETQYF
.,TRBJ1-1,TRBV10-3,CATGGGPEAFF
TRBD1,TRBJ1-5,TRBV10-3,CAISQGARNQPQHF
.,TRBJ2-7,TRBV20-1,CSARAGLAHEQYF
TRBD2,TRBJ2-1,TRBV9,CASSVDGLAGRNEQFF
TRBD1,TRBJ2-4,TRBV7-9,CASSSYRGQAKNIQYF
TRBD2,TRBJ2-7,TRBV27,CASSRGVEQYF
.,TRBJ1-1,TRBV12-3/TRBV12-4,CASSFSGMTEAFF
.,TRBJ1-1,TRBV5-1,CASSPEWTEEAFF
.,TRBJ1-1,TRBV4-3,CASSQAHTAAFF
.,TRBJ1-2,TRBV7-2,CASRPGGVDGYTF
TRBD2,TRBJ2-7,TRBV19,CASSISTSGIRSYEQYF
.,TRBJ1-1,TRBV6-5,CASSYDGPYTEAFF